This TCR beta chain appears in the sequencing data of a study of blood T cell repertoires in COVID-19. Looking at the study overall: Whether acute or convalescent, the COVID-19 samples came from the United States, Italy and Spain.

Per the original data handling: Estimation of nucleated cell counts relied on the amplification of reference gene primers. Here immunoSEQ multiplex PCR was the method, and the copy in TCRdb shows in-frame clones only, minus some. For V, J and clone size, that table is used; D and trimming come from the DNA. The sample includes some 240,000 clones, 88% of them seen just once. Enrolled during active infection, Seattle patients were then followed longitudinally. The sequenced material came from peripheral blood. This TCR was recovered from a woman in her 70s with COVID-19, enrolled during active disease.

The CDR3 here is CATSRDQRYNQPQHF. Here the CDR3 DNA reads TGTGCCACCAGCAGAGATCAGAGGTACAATCAGCCCCAGCATTTT. The rearrangement uses TRBV15 and TRBJ1-5; no definite D call. Trimming left V 0 bases short and J 3 bases short, with 9 bases between. Germline V gene sequence: CDR1 LNHNV, CDR2 YYDKDF (reference sequence). CDR3 size: 15 residues.